The 32 T cell receptor beta chains in this list originate from one sample, sequenced in a study of shared clonotypes between healthy human individuals. Sequenced by immunoSEQ multiplex PCR; TCRdb stores in-frame clones only, minus some. Of under 600,000 clones listed, around three quarters are singletons. The material sequenced was PBMCs. The receptors originated from a woman aged 40 to 49 in good health. Some clones in this sample may be carry-over from other donors' samples.

Points on this clone: A much more abundant neighbour one base away suggests this may be a read error. This chain uses TRBV25-1 with TRBJ2-3; D gene uncertain. The CDR3 is 12 amino acids. The germline V and J ends were trimmed by 6 bases and 5 bases, with 9 bases remaining between them. Germline loops: CDR1 MGHDK, CDR2 SYGVNS. The CDR3, as DNA: TGTGCCAGCAGGAATGAGGTAGATACGCAGTATTTT. This gives the protein CASRNEVDTQYF.

The chain links TRBV5-1 to TRBJ2-3, with 7 bases that match TRBD1. CDR1 is SGHRS, CDR2 YFSETQ, per germline. V gave up 3 bases and J gave up 4 bases; unmatched junction bases: 5. The CDR3 consists of 14 residues. This CDR3 is CASSYTGAPDTQYF. CDR3 bases: TGCGCCAGCAGCTACACAGGGGCCCCAGATACGCAGTATTTT.

The chain carries TRBV28 and TRBJ2-5, with 7 bases identical to TRBD2. CDR3 length: 13 residues. Losses at the gene ends were 5 bases for V and 4 bases for J; bases not matched to a gene: 4. CDR1 and CDR2 from the germline V gene are MDHEN and SYDVKM. The CDR3 DNA reads TGTGCCAGCAGTAGGGGAGGGAGAGAGACCCAGTACTTC. Its translation is CASSRGGRETQYF.

The gene calls are TRBV4-3 and TRBJ2-1; 13 positions agree with TRBD2. V dropped 7 bases and J dropped 8; count of bases not matched to a gene: 11. The CDR3 covers 16 residues. In germline, CDR1 is LGHNA, CDR2 YSLEER. The DNA for the CDR3 is TGCGCCAGCAAGCTTGAACTAGCGGGAGGGCCAGATGAGCAGTTCTTC. Amino acids: CASKLELAGGPDEQFF.

The V and J genes are TRBV10-3 and TRBJ2-2; weak D call: TRBD1 (6 bases). CDR3 length: 17 amino acids. The ends were cut back, 0 bases at V and 3 bases at J, with 14 bases in the middle. CDR1 is ENHRY and CDR2 is SYGVKD in the germline V gene. CDR3: CAISESVRGSHTGELFF. The CDR3 nucleotides are TGTGCCATCAGTGAGTCAGTCAGGGGTTCCCACACCGGGGAGCTGTTTTTT.

Details on this clone: The sample contains more than one DNA sequence encoding this CDR3. V usage is TRBV5-1 and J usage is TRBJ2-2; D is perhaps TRBD1 (6 bases). CDR1 is SGHRS and CDR2 is YFSETQ in the germline V gene. The V and J ends lost 0 bases and 5 bases respectively, with 11 bases between them. The CDR3 covers 15 residues. CDR3 loop: CASSLEGVGTGELFF. CDR3 DNA: TGCGCCAGCAGCTTGGAGGGGGTTGGTACCGGGGAGCTGTTTTTT. Full variable domain (outside the CDR3, taken from reference TRBV5-1 and TRBJ2-2): KAGVTQTPRYLIKTRGQQVTLSCSPISGHRSVSWYQQTPGQGLQFLFEYFSETQRNKGNFPGRFSGRQFSNSRSEMNVSTLELGDSALYLCASSLEGVGTGELFFGEGSRLTVL.

The chain joins TRBV2 to TRBJ2-1, with TRBD1 matching 11 bases. Germline V gene lookup returns CDR1 SNHLY and CDR2 FYNNEI. Losses at the gene ends were 6 bases for V and 8 bases for J; bases not matched to a gene: 12. CDR3 length equals 16 residues. The DNA of the CDR3 is TGTGCCAGCAGGGCGCAGGACAGGGGGCCCCTCGATGAGCAGTTCTTC. Encoded protein: CASRAQDRGPLDEQFF.

In its sample, this clone was seen a few times. The chain employs TRBV6-1 and TRBJ2-1, with 10 bases that match TRBD1. This CDR3 spans 17 amino acids. V was clipped by 2 bases and J by 7 bases; unmatched bases: 11. Germline values: CDR1 MNHNS, CDR2 SASEGT. The CDR3 here is CASSERGGQGMWNEQFF. CDR3 coding DNA: TGTGCCAGCAGTGAAAGGGGGGGACAGGGGATGTGGAATGAGCAGTTCTTC.

This clone came up once. The V and J genes are TRBV25-1 and TRBJ1-3; TRBD1 is a possible D gene (6 bases). The CDR3 loop spans 15 amino acids. Germline V CDR1 and CDR2: MGHDK, SYGVNS. Between the trimmed V and J ends, which lost 4 bases and 0 bases, there was a span of 10 bases. The CDR3 DNA follows: TGTGCCAGCAGTGGGACAGAGAGCTCTGGAAACACCATATATTTT. Its translation is CASSGTESSGNTIYF.

Here the CDR3 DNA reads TGTGCCAGCAGCTTACTAGCGGGCTTCAACACCGGGGAGCTGTTTTTT. It translates to CASSLLAGFNTGELFF. V is TRBV5-6 and J is TRBJ2-2, with 9 nucleotides matching TRBD2. Losses at the gene ends were 2 bases for V and 2 bases for J; bases not matched to a gene: 4. CDR1 is SGHDT, CDR2 YYEEEE, per germline. There are 16 residues in the CDR3.

This chain connects TRBV19 to TRBJ1-5; D remains ambiguous. The germline V gene has CDR1 LNHDA and CDR2 SQIVND (reference sequence). The CDR3 covers 15 residues. With 3 bases removed from V and 1 base from J, the gap between germline ends came to 10 bases. Here the CDR3 DNA reads TGTGCCAGTAGTATCCAGCCCTGGAGCAATCAGCCCCAGCATTTT. Translation gives CASSIQPWSNQPQHF.

The V and J genes are TRBV7-2 and TRBJ2-7; 14 bases align to TRBD2. Germline lookup yields CDR1 SGHTA and CDR2 FQGNSA. V shed 5 bases and J 8 bases; nucleotides not matched to a gene: 5. The CDR3 runs 14 residues. The CDR3 coding sequence is TGTGCCAGCAGCCCGGGACTAGCGGGAGACAAGCAGTACTTC. This encodes CASSPGLAGDKQYF.

The chain recombines TRBV19 with TRBJ2-3; TRBD2 aligns across 8 bases. CDR3 length: 15 residues. Trimming took 2 bases from V and 8 from J; bases not matched to a gene: 9. Germline V gene lookup returns CDR1 LNHDA and CDR2 SQIVND (reference sequence). CDR3 nucleotide sequence: TGTGCCAGTAGTATATCCGGGAGGGCCAGGGGTACGCAGTATTTT. Amino acids: CASSISGRARGTQYF.

This chain joins TRBV13 and TRBJ2-1, with TRBD2 matching 10 bases. Germline loops: CDR1 PRHDT, CDR2 FYEKMQ (reference sequence). With 2 bases clipped from V and 10 bases from J, the junction kept 8 bases outside the gene matches. The CDR3 is 15 residues long. CDR3 region: CASSLWLAGVGEQFF. CDR3 nucleotide sequence: TGTGCCAGCAGCTTATGGCTAGCGGGAGTGGGCGAGCAGTTCTTC.

J is TRBJ1-1 and V is TRBV28; D uncertain. This CDR3 spans 14 amino acids. Trimming removed 6 bases at V and 4 bases at J, with 15 bases between. Germline CDR1 reads MDHEN; CDR2 reads SYDVKM. DNA for the CDR3: TGTGCCAGCAGCCTCCCAGCGCTCGGCACTGAAGCTTTCTTT. This gives the protein CASSLPALGTEAFF.

This clone was detected once. Since a far larger clone is one base different, this is likely a read error. J is TRBJ1-1 and V is TRBV29-1, with 11 bases fitting TRBD1. This CDR3 spans 14 amino acids. From germline, CDR1 is SQVTM and CDR2 ANQGSEA. CDR3 residues: CRVSFGTGGTEAFF. The CDR3 DNA is TGCCGCGTCTCCTTCGGGACAGGGGGCACTGAAGCTTTCTTT.

Only one count was recorded for this clone. This sample includes further DNA sequences coding for the same CDR3. The chain carries TRBV29-1 and TRBJ1-1; possible D gene TRBD1, 5 bases. CDR1 SQVTM and CDR2 ANQGSEA come from the germline V gene. With 6 bases removed from V and 1 base from J, the gap between germline ends came to 24 bases. The CDR3 spans 17 residues. The CDR3 spells CSVVSIDSWGSNTEAFF. In nucleotides, the CDR3 is TGCAGCGTCGTATCCATAGACAGTTGGGGATCGAACACTGAAGCTTTCTTT.

V gene TRBV5-1 combines with J gene TRBJ1-4; D possibly corresponds to TRBD1 (6 bases). The ends were cut back, 4 bases at V and 5 bases at J, with 12 bases in the middle. The CDR3 consists of 14 residues. Looked up from germline, CDR1 is SGHRS and CDR2 is YFSETQ. The chain's CDR3 is CASSVTGQNEKLFF. In nucleotides, the CDR3 is TGCGCCAGCAGCGTGACAGGCCAGAATGAAAAACTGTTTTTT.

This rearrangement joins TRBV28 to TRBJ1-4; D uncertain. Germline CDR1 and CDR2: MDHEN and SYDVKM. V was shortened by 4 bases and J by 11 bases, with 8 bases between the two germline ends. The CDR3 extends over 11 amino acids. For the CDR3, the DNA is TGTGCCAGCAGTTATGCTAGGAAACTGTTTTTT. Protein sequence: CASSYARKLFF.

The V gene is TRBV2, the J gene TRBJ1-4; maybe TRBD1 (5 bases). The ends were cut back, 5 bases at V and 8 bases at J, with 12 bases in the middle. The CDR3 consists of 13 residues. Per the germline V gene, CDR1 is SNHLY and CDR2 is FYNNEI. The CDR3 sequence is CASSPTGQEKLFF. CDR3 in DNA: TGTGCCAGCAGTCCTACGGGGCAAGAAAAACTGTTTTTT. Full variable domain (remainder filled in from reference TRBV2 and TRBJ1-4): EPEVTQTPSHQVTQMGQEVILRCVPISNHLYFYWYRQILGQKVEFLVSFYNNEISEKSEIFDDQFSVERPDGSNFTLKIRSTKLEDSAMYFCASSPTGQEKLFFGSGTQLSVL.

CDR3 coding DNA: TGTGCCAGTAGTATGAAGGGGACTGAGACCTACGAGCAGTACTTC. Amino acid sequence: CASSMKGTETYEQYF. The chain employs TRBV19 and TRBJ2-7; possible D gene TRBD2, 6 bases. The V end lost 3 bases, the J end lost 2 bases, and 14 bases lay between the germline ends. From germline, CDR1 is LNHDA and CDR2 SQIVND (reference sequence). The CDR3 sequence is 15 residues long.

To note about this clone: Other DNA sequences of this sample code for an identical CDR3. The chain is built from TRBV30 and TRBJ1-1; a possible D gene is TRBD1 (5 bases). The CDR3 has 17 residues. V lost 3 bases, J lost 4 bases, and 24 bases lay in between. Germline V gene lookup returns CDR1 GTSNPN and CDR2 SVGIG (reference sequence). The CDR3 reads CAWRSLLGVVESTEAFF. CDR3 in DNA: TGTGCCTGGAGGTCCCTCTTAGGGGTTGTGGAATCCACTGAAGCTTTCTTT.

The rearrangement uses TRBV28 and TRBJ1-4; no clear D gene. The germline V gene has CDR1 MDHEN and CDR2 SYDVKM. CDR3 length: 16 residues. Between the trimmed V and J ends, which lost 5 bases and 0 bases, there was a span of 13 bases. CDR3 in amino acids: CASSNPLAATNEKLFF. In nucleotides, the CDR3 is TGTGCCAGCAGTAATCCGCTGGCTGCAACTAATGAAAAACTGTTTTTT.

The chain recombines TRBV6-1 with TRBJ2-2; 8 bases align to TRBD2. CDR1 MNHNS and CDR2 SASEGT come from the germline V gene. The CDR3 spans 18 residues. V was pared by 4 bases and J by 6 bases, with 16 bases of the junction left unmatched. The CDR3 loop reads CASSVTGLALLRAGELFF. The CDR3 region has the DNA TGTGCCAGCAGTGTGACCGGACTAGCCCTACTCAGGGCCGGGGAGCTGTTTTTT.

This clone was picked up one time. Other nucleotide sequences from this sample produce the same CDR3. This rearrangement joins TRBV15 to TRBJ2-3; no reliable D call. Germline assignment: CDR1 LNHNV and CDR2 YYDKDF (reference sequence). V lost 0 bases to trimming and J lost 0 bases, with 4 bases between them. This CDR3 comprises 14 residues. As DNA, the CDR3 is TGTGCCACCAGCAGAGATCATAGCACAGATACGCAGTATTTT. Residues: CATSRDHSTDTQYF.

J is TRBJ1-4 and V is TRBV21-1. TRBV21-1 is shown as a pseudogene. The CDR3 sequence is 14 residues long. CDR3 DNA: TGTGCCAGCAGCCCCCCGGCGGTCCATGAAAAACTGTTTTTT. This gives the protein CASSPPAVHEKLFF.

This CDR3 is CASSLQNEQFF. In nucleotides, the CDR3 is TGTGCCAGCAGCTTACAAAATGAGCAGTTCTTC. V gene TRBV7-6 combines with J gene TRBJ2-1; D is undetermined. V dropped 2 bases and J dropped 7 bases, with 3 bases sitting between them. Germline loops: CDR1 SGHVS, CDR2 FNYEAQ. The CDR3 has 11 amino acids.

With regard to this clone: A single base is all that separates this from a far larger clone, so a read error is likely. The same CDR3 also results from other DNA sequences found in this sample. This chain connects TRBV7-3 to TRBJ2-7; TRBD2 is a possible D gene (6 bases). The CDR3 is 17 amino acids. With 0 bases removed from V and 5 bases from J, the gap between germline ends came to 20 bases. Germline lookup yields CDR1 SGHTA and CDR2 FQGTGA. Written as DNA, the CDR3 is TGTGCCAGCAGCTTAACGCCCCCCGGAACTAGCAGGCACGAGCAGTACTTC. It specifies CASSLTPPGTSRHEQYF.

The chain couples TRBV13 to TRBJ2-1; 8 positions match TRBD2. The CDR3 extends over 14 amino acids. Germline V lookup: CDR1 PRHDT, CDR2 FYEKMQ (reference sequence). J gave up 6 bases and V 5 bases, and 6 bases lay outside the gene matches. In DNA, the CDR3 is TGTGCCAGCAGCCCCGGGACTAGAATCAATGAGCAGTTCTTC. Translating gives CASSPGTRINEQFF.

This clone occurred once. The V gene is TRBV4-1, the J gene TRBJ1-2; no clear D. The CDR3 loop spans 16 amino acids. Looked up from germline, CDR1 is MGHRA and CDR2 is YSYEKL. Deletions cut 7 bases from V and 4 bases from J, with 22 bases between. CDR3 sequence: CASTKVRTVLSYGYTF. DNA for the CDR3: TGCGCCAGCACGAAGGTCAGGACCGTGTTATCCTATGGCTACACCTTC.

J is TRBJ2-3 and V is TRBV14; D may be TRBD2 (6 bases). Germline V gene lookup returns CDR1 SGHDN and CDR2 FVKESK. The CDR3 sequence is 14 residues long. Trimming took 3 bases from V and 4 from J, leaving 11 bases between them. The CDR3, as DNA: TGTGCCAGCAGCCATCTGGGACTCCCAGATACGCAGTATTTT. This gives the protein CASSHLGLPDTQYF.

The chain links TRBV28 to TRBJ2-7; 10 bases agree with TRBD1. This CDR3 has 13 amino acids. The junction had 4 bases not matched to a gene; V was cut back by 6 bases and J by 5 bases. The V gene's germline CDR1 is MDHEN and CDR2 SYDVKM. The CDR3 loop is CASRLGQGDEQYF. CDR3 nucleotides: TGTGCCAGCAGGCTAGGACAGGGGGACGAGCAGTACTTC.